This TCR beta chain stems from a study of spatial heterogeneity in lung cancer. Study summary: Sequencing consistently turned up more beta-chain sequences than alpha-chain sequences. Study-level findings and limits: In tumors, expanded intratumoral alpha and beta TCR counts tracked mutation counts. Tumor T cells had an estimated coverage that came to approximately 7.7% for alpha chains and roughly 14% for beta chains.

Time point defined: sample taken at primary tumor resection. Donors were under 90 untreated early-stage non-small cell lung cancer patients. Sequencing of whole RNA from tumor, nontumor lung or frozen PBMC involved no sorting. Via MiXCR, TCRdb re-called the 5' RACE reads, giving one row per CDR3 protein. The data hold about 19,000 distinct CDR3 sequences, with roughly a tenth observed a single time. V trimming: 0 bases; J trimming: 7 bases; junction bases outside the gene matches: 12. CDR3 length: 16 amino acids. CDR1 DFQATT and CDR2 SNEGSKA come from the germline V gene (reference sequence). This clonotype was picked up many times. Its antigen is still unknown. A library made for alpha chains picked up this beta chain off target, so its size means little.

The sequence was obtained from a female donor with early-stage non-small cell lung cancer. The V and J genes are TRBV20-1 and TRBJ2-7; the match to TRBD2 covers 10 bases. The input for sequencing was lung tumor tissue, taken at surgery. CDR3 bases: TGCAGTGCTAGAGATGTCACTAGCGGGGAATCGGGAGAGCAGTACTTC. Amino acid sequence: CSARDVTSGESGEQYF.